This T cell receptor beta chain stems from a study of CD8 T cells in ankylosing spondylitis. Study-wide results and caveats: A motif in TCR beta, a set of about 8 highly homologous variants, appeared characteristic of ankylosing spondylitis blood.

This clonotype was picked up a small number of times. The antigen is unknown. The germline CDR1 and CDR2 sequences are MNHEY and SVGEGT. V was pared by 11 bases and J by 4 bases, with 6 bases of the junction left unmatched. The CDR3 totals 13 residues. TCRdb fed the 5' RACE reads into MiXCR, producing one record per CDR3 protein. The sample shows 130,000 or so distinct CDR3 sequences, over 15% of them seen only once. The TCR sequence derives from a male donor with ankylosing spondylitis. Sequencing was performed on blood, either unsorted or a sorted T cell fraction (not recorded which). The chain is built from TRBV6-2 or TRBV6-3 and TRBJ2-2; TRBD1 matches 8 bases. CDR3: CARGQGRTGELFF. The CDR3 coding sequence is TGTGCCCGCGGACAGGGACGCACCGGGGAGCTGTTTTTT.